This record covers a single T cell receptor beta chain. Its antigen is as yet unknown. Method: immunoSEQ multiplex PCR; TCRdb's copy keeps in-frame clones and lacks some. The sample gives 80,000 to 90,000 clones, approximately 89% of which show up once; approximately 2% is in the top ten. This entry comes from a study of T cell responses to AZD1222 COVID-19 vaccine. At the level of the study: Whether given at about 4 or about 12 weeks, second doses were pooled.

V was clipped by 5 bases and J by 8 bases; unmatched bases: 4. The germline gives CDR1 SEHNR, CDR2 FQNEAQ (reference sequence). The CDR3 extends over 12 amino acids. The study, taken as a whole, reports: Only after the peak T cell response were repertoires sampled. A mostly white British donor set with more females was recruited, and clonal diversity was possibly underestimated.

The sequencing used peripheral blood, collected on day 0 of AZD1222 vaccination. This sequence joins TRBV7-9 and TRBJ1-2, with TRBD1 identical over 8 bases. The TCR comes from an adult in good health. CDR3 sequence: CASSPDRGGYTF. The CDR3 nucleotides are TGTGCCAGCAGCCCCGACAGGGGCGGCTACACCTTC. The complete variable domain, with remaining parts taken from reference TRBV7-9 and TRBJ1-2, reads DTGVSQNPRHKITKRGQNVTFRCDPISEHNRLYWYRQTLGQGPEFLTYFQNEAQLEKSRLLSDRFSAERPKGSFSTLEIQRTEQGDSAMYLCASSPDRGGYTFGSGTRLTVV.